This TCR beta chain originates from a study of cytomegalovirus exposure and HLA in healthy donors. Whole-study results and caveats: Fewer N-insertions than the roughly 650-donor mean were reportedly shown by an Asian-associated ancestry cluster in a later analysis. A few chains linked to CMV were shown in vitro to be specific for CMV antigens. For cytomegalovirus status, the classifier reportedly gave diagnoses with high specificity and sensitivity. The study recorded over 150 TCR beta chains that were cytomegalovirus-associated.

About this clone itself: No antigen is known for it.

PCR used 60 Vbeta primers and 13 Jbeta primers. The table came from immunoSEQ multiplex PCR; TCRdb's copy has only in-frame clones and leaves some out. The sample has more than 100,000 clones; roughly 74% are singletons. This CDR3 is 11 amino acids long. The germline V and J ends were trimmed by 7 bases and 3 bases, with 10 bases remaining between them. Germline V gives CDR1 SQVTM, CDR2 ANQGSEA. Sequenced material: PBMCs. The rearrangement joins TRBV29-1 to TRBJ2-7; possibly TRBD1 for D (5 bases). This receptor was identified in a woman between 45 and 65 years old in good health and CMV-seropositive. The CDR3 DNA follows: TGCAGCGCCCACGACAGCTACGAGCAGTACTTC. Amino acid sequence: CSAHDSYEQYF.